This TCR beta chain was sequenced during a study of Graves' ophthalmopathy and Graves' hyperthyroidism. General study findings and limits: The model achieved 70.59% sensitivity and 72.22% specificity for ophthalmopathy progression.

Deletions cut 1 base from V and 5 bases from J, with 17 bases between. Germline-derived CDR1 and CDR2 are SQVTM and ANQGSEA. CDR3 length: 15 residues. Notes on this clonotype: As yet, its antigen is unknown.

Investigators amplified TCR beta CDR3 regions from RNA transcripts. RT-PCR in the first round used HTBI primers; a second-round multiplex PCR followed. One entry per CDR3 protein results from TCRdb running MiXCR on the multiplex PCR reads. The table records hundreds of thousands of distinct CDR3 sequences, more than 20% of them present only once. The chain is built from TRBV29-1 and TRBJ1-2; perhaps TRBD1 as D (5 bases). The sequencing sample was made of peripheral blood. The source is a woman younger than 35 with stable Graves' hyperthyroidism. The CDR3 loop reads CSVEGAGGENYGYTF. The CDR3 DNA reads TGCAGCGTTGAAGGCGCGGGGGGGGAAAATTATGGCTACACCTTC.